What follows are 25 T cell receptor beta chains derived from one specimen sequenced in a study of T cells in Graves' hyperthyroidism and ophthalmopathy. Amplification of TCR beta CDR3 regions used RNA as the template. HTBI primers were used for first-round RT-PCR of the TCR CDR3. TCRdb reprocessed the multiplex PCR reads with MiXCR, giving one entry per CDR3 protein. The sample shows 550,000 to 700,000 distinct CDR3 sequences, 46% of them seen only once. The specimen sequenced was peripheral blood or thyroid tissue (not recorded which). These receptors were collected from an adult woman with Graves' disease, either hyperthyroidism or ophthalmopathy (not recorded which).

About this clonotype itself: Compared with germline, one end of the junction differs, possibly owing to a read error. V gene TRBV7-2 combines with J gene TRBJ2-7; no reliable D call. The CDR3 has 12 amino acids. CDR1 SGHTA and CDR2 FQGNSA come from the germline V gene. CDR3 nucleotide sequence: TGTGCCAGCAGCCAGTTTCTATACGGGCAGTACTTC. The encoded protein is CASSQFLYGQYF.

This clonotype was picked up many times. The J gene is TRBJ1-2, the V gene TRBV28; 10 bases are shared with TRBD1. The CDR3 sequence is 14 residues long. Looked up from germline, CDR1 is MDHEN and CDR2 is SYDVKM. The ends lost 6 bases at V and 3 bases at J; junction bases unmatched: 4. CDR3 nucleotides: TGTGCCAGCAGGACAGGGGGCAGACACTATGGCTACACCTTC. Translation: CASRTGGRHYGYTF.

The chain uses TRBV10-3 and TRBJ2-7; 8 bases align to TRBD2. Germline lookup yields CDR1 ENHRY and CDR2 SYGVKD. Germline trimming cut 2 bases from V and 0 bases from J; bases unmatched to any gene: 3. This CDR3 spans 15 amino acids. CDR3 sequence (DNA): TGTGCCATCAGTGAGGAGACTAGCGACTCCTACGAGCAGTACTTC. This encodes CAISEETSDSYEQYF.

Ten or more counts support this clonotype. The chain is built from TRBV7-2 and TRBJ2-2; the D gene could be TRBD1 or TRBD2 (5 bases each). Trimming removed 8 bases at V and 4 bases at J, with 14 bases between. The germline gives CDR1 SGHTA, CDR2 FQGNSA. The CDR3 spans 14 residues. The CDR3 nucleotides are TGTGCCAGCCCGAGGGGCAGGTCCACCGGGGAGCTGTTTTTT. Its protein is CASPRGRSTGELFF.

V usage is TRBV10-3 and J usage is TRBJ2-7, with 10 bases lining up with TRBD1. The V gene's germline CDR1 is ENHRY and CDR2 SYGVKD. This CDR3 is built from 14 residues. V was pared by 4 bases and J by 5 bases, with 5 bases of the junction left unmatched. Here the CDR3 reads CAISVRDRGHEQYF. The CDR3 DNA reads TGTGCCATCAGTGTCCGGGACAGGGGCCACGAGCAGTACTTC.

This clonotype was counted a single time. The genes are TRBV7-9 and TRBJ2-7; D uncertain. The CDR3 is 12 amino acids. Germline V gene lookup returns CDR1 SEHNR and CDR2 FQNEAQ (reference sequence). V gave up 7 bases and J gave up 7 bases, with 14 bases separating them. CDR3: CASTTGHNEQYF. The CDR3 nucleotides read TGTGCCAGCACGACGGGCCACAATGAGCAGTACTTC.

Note on this clonotype: A read error may produce the germline difference seen at one junction end. This chain links TRBV2 with TRBJ1-2; a possible D gene is TRBD1 (6 bases). The CDR3 has 11 residues. Looked up from germline, CDR1 is SNHLY and CDR2 is FYNNEI. This chain's CDR3 is CASSGGGGYIF. The CDR3 DNA follows: TGTGCCAGCAGTGGGGGGGGCGGCTACATCTTC. Using reference TRBV2 and TRBJ1-2 for the parts outside the CDR3, the full variable domain is EPEVTQTPSHQVTQMGQEVILRCVPISNHLYFYWYRQILGQKVEFLVSFYNNEISEKSEIFDDQFSVERPDGSNFTLKIRSTKLEDSAMYFCASSGGGGYIFGSGTRLTVV.

The chain links TRBV10-3 to TRBJ1-1; 8 positions agree with TRBD1. V lost 11 bases, J lost 5 bases, and 16 bases stayed unmatched. Germline V gives CDR1 ENHRY, CDR2 SYGVKD. The CDR3 sequence is 15 residues long. CDR3 sequence reads: CAARDSMNRGTEAFF. CDR3 nucleotide sequence: TGTGCCGCCCGGGACAGCATGAACAGGGGGACTGAAGCTTTCTTT.

This clonotype appeared many times. The V and J genes are TRBV19 and TRBJ1-1; D is undetermined. This CDR3 is built from 13 residues. Per germline, CDR1 LNHDA and CDR2 SQIVND (reference sequence). Trimming removed 6 bases from V and 5 bases from J, with 13 bases in between. This CDR3 is CASRSGTKTEAFF. For the CDR3, the DNA is TGTGCCAGTAGATCGGGAACAAAGACTGAAGCTTTCTTT.

This clonotype has at least ten counts. The genes are TRBV5-1 and TRBJ2-2; 10 bases line up with TRBD2. V shed 0 bases, J shed 3 bases, and the junction held 5 bases outside the gene matches. Germline V lookup: CDR1 SGHRS, CDR2 YFSETQ. The length of the CDR3 is 17 residues. The CDR3 nucleotides read TGCGCCAGCAGCTTGGTTACTAGCGGGACGCACACCGGGGAGCTGTTTTTT. As protein: CASSLVTSGTHTGELFF.

This chain uses TRBV24-1 with TRBJ2-5; TRBD2 agrees at 8 bases. The length of the CDR3 is 13 residues. Germline V gene lookup returns CDR1 KGHDR and CDR2 SFDVKD. This CDR3 is CARRAGVQETQYF. The DNA of the CDR3 is TGTGCTAGACGAGCGGGAGTACAAGAGACCCAGTACTTC.

V gene TRBV5-1 combines with J gene TRBJ2-7, with D perhaps matching TRBD1 (6 bases). Trimming took 4 bases from V and 2 from J, leaving 13 bases between them. Germline values: CDR1 SGHRS, CDR2 YFSETQ. The CDR3 is 14 amino acids. The CDR3 DNA is TGCGCCAGCAGCGGGAACAGGGTCCCCTACGAGCAGTACTTC. Protein: CASSGNRVPYEQYF.

The V call is TRBV20-1, the J call TRBJ2-7; TRBD2 matches 8 bases. The CDR3 extends over 13 amino acids. Unmatched junction bases numbered 8, after V lost 6 bases and J lost 4 bases. CDR1 and CDR2 from the germline V gene are DFQATT and SNEGSKA (reference sequence). The CDR3 protein is CSAKLSGAYEQYF. The CDR3 DNA reads TGCAGTGCCAAACTTAGCGGGGCATACGAGCAGTACTTC.

The chain combines TRBV29-1 with TRBJ2-7; 14 positions agree with TRBD2. After removal of 7 bases from V and 2 bases from J, the junction contained 10 bases not matched to a gene. The germline CDR1 and CDR2 sequences are SQVTM and ANQGSEA. The CDR3 sequence is 16 residues long. The CDR3 sequence: CSAMGLAGEPPYEQYF. CDR3 DNA sequence: TGCAGCGCCATGGGACTAGCGGGGGAGCCACCCTACGAGCAGTACTTC.

As to this clonotype: In this CDR3 the conserved last residue, phenylalanine or tryptophan, is missing, so a read error is likely. The DNA is omitted, as the CDR3 cannot be located on it reliably, and the CDR3 follows TCRdb's listing. J is TRBJ1-1 and V is TRBV20-1; no DNA check was done on the table's D call, TRBD1. The V gene's germline CDR1 is DFQATT and CDR2 SNEGSKA (reference sequence). A total of 9 residues make up the CDR3, ends included. The CDR3 here is CSADLRDFG.

The sample holds a few counts of this clonotype. The J gene is TRBJ1-6, the V gene TRBV7-9; D ambiguous. The V and J ends lost 3 bases and 9 bases respectively, with 6 bases between them. CDR3 length: 12 amino acids. Germline assignment: CDR1 SEHNR and CDR2 FQNEAQ (reference sequence). CDR3 region: CASSLTRSPLHF. CDR3 DNA sequence: TGTGCCAGCAGCTTGACCCGTTCACCCCTCCACTTT.

This chain links TRBV25-1 with TRBJ1-1; tentative D call: TRBD1 (5 bases). Per the germline V gene, CDR1 is MGHDK and CDR2 is SYGVNS. The ends were cut back, 4 bases at V and 0 bases at J, with 12 bases in the middle. This CDR3 region has 15 residues. CDR3 amino acids: CASSASEGLNTEAFF. The CDR3, as DNA: TGTGCCAGCAGTGCTAGCGAGGGGTTGAACACTGAAGCTTTCTTT.

This clonotype was recorded many times. V and J are TRBV12-3 or TRBV12-4 and TRBJ1-2, with 7 bases that match TRBD1. After removal of 6 bases from V and 2 bases from J, the junction contained 15 bases not matched to a gene. This CDR3 spans 17 amino acids. The CDR3 sequence: CASSPTDRQGQNYGYTF. DNA of the CDR3: TGTGCCAGCAGCCCTACGGATCGACAGGGCCAGAACTATGGCTACACCTTC.

The V gene is TRBV10-3, the J gene TRBJ2-6; D gene unclear. The V end was cut by 1 base, the J end by 3 bases, with 1 base between. The CDR3 is 13 amino acids. The germline V gene encodes CDR1 ENHRY and CDR2 SYGVKD. The CDR3, as DNA: TGTGCCATCAGTGAGTTTGGGGCCAACGTCCTGACTTTC. Its translation: CAISEFGANVLTF.

There are many counts of this clonotype. One end of the junction fails to match germline, which may point to a read error. This rearrangement joins TRBV20-1 to TRBJ1-1; the match to TRBD1 covers 7 bases. This CDR3 is built from 12 residues. Germline V gene data show CDR1 as DFQATT and CDR2 as SNEGSKA (reference sequence). The CDR3 here is CSARKPGQHFRF. The CDR3 region has the DNA TGCAGTGCTAGGAAACCGGGACAGCATTTCCGTTTT.

The genes are TRBV7-9 and TRBJ1-6; D might be TRBD1 (5 bases). Germline V gene lookup returns CDR1 SEHNR and CDR2 FQNEAQ (reference sequence). V gave up 6 bases and J gave up 7 bases, with 13 bases separating them. The CDR3 is 14 amino acids. CDR3 DNA: TGTGCCAGCAGACGGGACCGAACCAATTCACCCCTCCACTTT. This gives the protein CASRRDRTNSPLHF.

This rearrangement joins TRBV14 to TRBJ1-3, with a possible D match to TRBD1 (6 bases). Germline CDR1 SGHDN, CDR2 FVKESK. CDR3 size: 14 residues. Trimming cost V 4 bases and J 4 bases, with 11 bases left between them. The CDR3 DNA sequence: TGTGCCAGCAGCCGGTCGACAGGAGGAAACACCATATATTTT. Its translation is CASSRSTGGNTIYF.

The V call is TRBV7-8, the J call TRBJ1-6; 7 bases are shared with TRBD1. There are 17 residues in the CDR3. CDR1 and CDR2 (germline): SGHVS, FQNEAQ. V shed 1 base and J 3 bases; nucleotides not matched to a gene: 6. The CDR3 DNA reads as TGTGCCAGCAGCTTAGGCGGACAGGCTTTCTATAATTCACCCCTCCACTTT. Its translation: CASSLGGQAFYNSPLHF. The full variable domain, completed using reference TRBV7-8 and TRBJ1-6, is GAGVSQSPRYKVAKRGQDVALRCDPISGHVSLFWYQQALGQGPEFLTYFQNEAQLDKSGLPSDRFFAERPEGSVSTLKIQRTQQEDSAVYLCASSLGGQAFYNSPLHFGNGTRLTVT.

The sample holds many counts of this clonotype. The chain joins TRBV10-3 to TRBJ2-7; D may be TRBD2 (6 bases). The germline gives CDR1 ENHRY, CDR2 SYGVKD. V lost 3 bases and J 4 bases, leaving 19 bases between the germline ends. The CDR3 contains 16 residues. The DNA of the CDR3 is TGTGCCATCAGTGATCATTCGACTAGTCCAATTTACGAGCAGTACTTC. Amino acid sequence: CAISDHSTSPIYEQYF.

The gene calls are TRBV9 and TRBJ2-3; TRBD1 matches at 9 bases. V shed 3 bases, J shed 4 bases, and the junction held 12 bases outside the gene matches. The CDR3 is 17 residues long. Per germline, CDR1 SGDLS and CDR2 YYNGEE. Written as DNA, the CDR3 is TGTGCCAGCAGCGCCTACGGGACAGGGAGGTTTGCAGATACGCAGTATTTT. This codes for CASSAYGTGRFADTQYF.